This T cell receptor beta chain was recorded in a study of cytomegalovirus exposure and HLA in healthy donors (dated by TCRdb to the late 2010s). At the level of the whole study: In an earlier analysis of 450 to 750 of the donors, roughly 300 Gb of sequence data and 100 million or so unique TCR beta sequences from about 190 million T cells were reported. An early release that covered some 630 HLA-typed donors contained approximately 290 gigabases of sequencing data and 80 million or so unique TCR sequences. The genetic ancestry cluster associated with self-reported Caucasian donors included approximately 85% of the approximately 430 genotyped donors. The study was designed to test whether signatures of past pathogen exposure could be identified by cataloging public T cell receptors. The T cell repertoires of around 670 subjects were profiled by immunosequencing and related to cytomegalovirus serostatus. Besides the first cohort of approximately 710 subjects, a separate validation cohort made up of 120 different subjects was used. The study combined high-throughput TCR immunosequencing, statistical association of individual TCRs with disease status, and machine learning to predict cytomegalovirus infection status. To study patterns of TCR occurrence, a later analysis re-analyzed previously published TCR beta repertoires from 666 donors and added high-resolution HLA genotyping. The later analysis used no new phenotypic data to find candidate immune exposures, relying instead on TCR beta sequences and their occurrence across donors. In an earlier analysis of 587 of the donors, high-throughput TCR beta sequencing was used to judge whether each TCR beta V gene segment behaved as functional or pseudogenic. Donor age, sex, ethnicity and CMV serostatus were compiled together with the repertoire data. Genome-wide SNP genotypes for about three fifths of the roughly 700 donors were used in a later genetic analysis, which treated that subset as a discovery cohort. Every repertoire in the discovery cohort had been generated on one and the same sequencing platform. Both class I and class II loci were covered by HLA typing, at four-digit resolution. The number of donors typed differed by locus, with 629-630 for A, B, C, DRB1 and DQB1, 522 for DQA1, 600 to 610 for DPA1, and over 400 for DPB1. Four or five DR-DQ haplotypes were treated as single units for association and clustering because of strong linkage in the cohort. Across approximately 400 genotyped donors of the cohort, an average of roughly 250,000 unique TCR beta nucleotide sequences per donor were sequenced, and roughly 20% of those sequences were non-productive.

Comments on this clone: This clone's antigen is unknown.

The cohort comprised approximately 700 healthy bone marrow donors. Cohort members were all nominally healthy when sampled, although unrecorded immune exposures were likely present. The donor tested CMV seronegative, placing the donor among the approximately 400 seronegative members of the cohort. Every donor gave a peripheral blood sample, and the peripheral blood mononuclear cells from that sample were used for TCR beta sequencing. The Qiagen DNeasy Blood Extraction Kit was used to extract genomic DNA from the blood cell samples. Study-wide conclusions, independent of this receptor: Presence/absence analyses assumed roughly uniform sequencing depth across donors, an assumption that may not hold. The only immune exposure information available for the cohort was CMV serostatus. Broadly in line with IMGT annotations, most TCR beta V segments showed up in productive rearrangements about 87% or about 30% of the time in an earlier analysis of around 550 of the donors. Because some donors lacked HLA typing at each locus, the association tests relied only on the typed subset. A cluster of highly shared sequence variants was judged likely to be a technical artifact of the sequencing pipeline. According to a later genetic analysis, donors in an Asian-associated ancestry cluster had fewer N-insertions in productive TCRs than the approximately 630-donor mean. A later analysis associated approximately 17,000 TCR beta sequences with specific HLA alleles at a false discovery rate of 0.05. When HLA alleles, especially DR and DQ, strongly co-occurred, TCR associations were difficult to assign to individual alleles. A further reported finding was that TCR beta sequences accurately predicted the HLA-A and HLA-B alleles for most subjects in the first cohort. Correlated functional status among segregating V segments might reflect linkage disequilibrium, but an unknown experimental factor could not be ruled out. A later analysis found that most CMV-associated TCR beta chains appeared HLA-restricted, with HLA associations seemingly driven largely by CMV exposure. A total of 150 to 200 TCR beta chains were listed by the study as associated with cytomegalovirus. A later analysis reported that several top co-occurrence clusters appeared linked to parvovirus B19, influenza, CMV and Epstein-Barr virus. A later analysis found that HLA-associated TCR beta chains were more clonally expanded and had lower generation probabilities than equally common non-associated chains. Most TCR sequences were seen in very few donors, while some public TCRs were found in many individuals. A few of the identified cytomegalovirus-associated TCR beta chains were confirmed in vitro to be specific for cytomegalovirus antigens. The classifier was reported to diagnose cytomegalovirus status with high specificity and sensitivity in both the original and validation cohorts. A later genetic analysis associated a missense DCLRE1C variant with V-gene and J-gene trimming of TCR beta chains, and an independent cohort replicated the association. It was suggested by the authors that the approach could potentially be generalized to other disease states and immunological phenotypes. In this cohort, only TCR beta chains were sequenced, and detectable features were limited by the absence of alpha or paired-chain data. Some IMGT-functional V segments, including TRBV6-2 and TRBV6-3, could not be told apart with the 87-base-pair reads, so those segments were excluded. The earlier analysis of a few hundred of the donors excluded approximately 17 rarely observed V segments, including chromosome 9 orphons, because counts were too low. In a later analysis, TCR association rates were found to vary across HLA loci, with the most associated TCRs seen for DRB1 alleles and the fewest for HLA-C alleles.

Library preparation employed the immunoSEQ multiplex PCR assay. A mixture of 60 forward primers for TCR Vbeta segments and 13 reverse primers for TCR Jbeta segments was used in the multiplex PCR. The CDR3 region of rearranged TCR beta genes was amplified from genomic DNA with a multiplex PCR assay. Amplified TCR beta libraries were sequenced as 87-base-pair reads on the Illumina HiSeq System. In the authors' own workflow: A later analysis counted 75 million to 100 million unique TCR beta chains across the 550 to 750 repertoires, and some 12 million of these chains were shared by at least two donors. Raw reads were error-corrected and collapsed into unique sequences with a nearest-neighbor algorithm that merged closely related sequences to remove PCR and sequencing errors. Alignment of CDR3 sequences to IMGT reference sequences was used to assign V, D and J gene segments. For a sequence to be retained, at least a six-nucleotide match to both a V gene segment and a J gene segment was required. Rearrangements were called productive when the CDR3 lacked stop codons and stayed in frame with V and J; all others were non-productive. Following IMGT convention, CDR3 was defined as the stretch from the second conserved V-encoded cysteine to the conserved J-encoded phenylalanine. In an earlier analysis of more than 550 of the donors, sequences lacking an unambiguous match to a single V gene segment were excluded. An earlier analysis of over 450 of the donors classified V segments as functional when productive rearrangements were above 56.7% and as segregating when the standard deviation between donors was above 5%. A statistical classification framework was built to diagnose cytomegalovirus status from the catalog of TCR beta chain sequences. In a later analysis, TCR nucleotide sequences were compared against IMGT/GENE-DB human TR gene sequences so that V and J genes could be assigned. Using the TCRdist pipeline, a later analysis assigned CDR3 sequences along with most-parsimonious VDJ recombination scenarios. A later analysis defined each TCR beta chain by its CDR3 amino acid sequence plus V-gene family, and excluded reads lacking a unique V-gene family. As a way to deal with suspected cross-contamination and a sequencing artifact, a later analysis dropped nearly 600 nucleotide sequences that were highly shared and had low generation probability. For each public chain, a later analysis derived a clonal expansion index from normalized ranks of inferred template counts within each repertoire. Generation probabilities in a later analysis came from a VDJ recombination model fitted to out-of-frame rearrangements, and those results were checked against IGoR. In a later analysis, hypergeometric tests were used to score TCR-TCR, TCR-HLA and TCR-CMV co-occurrence, with a repertoire-size bias correction applied to TCR pairs. In a later analysis, false discovery rates were estimated by permuting HLA or CMV assignments 20 times. In a later analysis, co-occurring TCRs were grouped with DBSCAN, and TCRdist sequence similarity was added when clustering was performed within HLA-allele-positive subsets. Repertoires with fewer than 30,000 or more than 120,000 public chains were left out of co-occurrence clustering, as were about 5 repertoires with anomalous nucleotide sharing. TCRdb provides this immuneACCESS table in a form limited to in-frame rearrangements. Some clones are lacking; in checked studies, under half of them reflect an unresolved V gene, and why the rest are absent is not known. The D gene and trimming were derived from the DNA, and the V and J assignments and clone size from that table. This sample's table lists 100,000 to 150,000 clones. Under 3.5% of the sample is in the top ten clones.

Taken from the germline V gene (reference sequence), the CDR1 and CDR2 loops are SEHNR and FQNEAQ. Spanning cysteine to phenylalanine, the CDR3 consists of 15 amino acids. The retained sequence is limited to the CDR3, 45 bases, with the frame set at the first base. V lost 5 bases and J lost 4 bases; the stretch between them is 14 bases long. The rearrangement combines TRBV7-9 with TRBJ2-2; TRBD2 is perhaps the D gene, given 5 matching bases. Input material: PBMCs. This sequence originates from a man aged 25 to 40 in good health and CMV-seronegative. The sequenced DNA is TGTGCCAGCAGCGTCTGGCGGGCGGGCACCGGGGAGCTGTTTTTT. The resulting protein is CASSVWRAGTGELFF.